A selection of T cell receptor beta chains follows, all from one sample in a study of CD8 T cells in Susac syndrome. TCRdb fed the immunoSEQ multiplex PCR reads into MiXCR, producing one record per CDR3 protein. The sample comprises about 300,000 distinct CDR3 sequences, 75% to 85% of which are singletons, and 0.21% rests with the top ten. The sample comprised CD8+ T cells from PBMCs. The receptors shown here come from a human donor with multiple sclerosis. Each CDR3 is given with its conserved first and last residue. The D gene is left open where the match is weak. The size entry is marked missing in some rows and otherwise reads once, few, many or a size class.

CDR3: CSVAGYSEQFF
DNA: TGCAGCGTTGCAGGGTACAGTGAGCAGTTCTTC
size: -
J: TRBJ2-1
V: TRBV29-1
D: -

CDR3: CASSQFTWDRGTEAFF
DNA: TGTGCCAGCAGTCAATTTACCTGGGACAGGGGAACTGAAGCTTTCTTT
size: -
J: TRBJ1-1
V: TRBV27
D: TRBD1

CDR3: CASSPSGSLGDEQFF
DNA: TGTGCCAGCAGCCCAAGCGGGAGCCTTGGGGATGAGCAGTTCTTC
size: -
J: TRBJ2-1
V: TRBV9
D: TRBD2

CDR3: CASSLAPLPGNGETQYF
DNA: TGTGCCAGCAGTTTAGCTCCCCTGCCGGGGAACGGAGAGACCCAGTACTTC
size: -
J: TRBJ2-5
V: TRBV28
D: -

CDR3: CATSRAEGTAFYGYTF
DNA: TGTGCCACCAGCAGGGCCGAGGGCACGGCATTCTATGGCTACACCTTC
size: -
J: TRBJ1-2
V: TRBV15
D: -

CDR3: CASSLEWGPVSSGANVLTF
DNA: TGTGCCAGCAGCTTGGAGTGGGGGCCCGTATCCTCTGGGGCCAACGTCCTGACTTTC
size: -
J: TRBJ2-6
V: TRBV5-6
D: -

CDR3: CAWTPTITYNEQFF
DNA: TGTGCCTGGACCCCGACCATCACCTACAATGAGCAGTTCTTC
size: -
J: TRBJ2-1
V: TRBV30
D: -

CDR3: CASRPPSTYEQYF
DNA: TGTGCCAGCAGGCCTCCCTCGACCTACGAGCAGTACTTC
size: -
J: TRBJ2-7
V: TRBV28
D: -

CDR3: CASSIGVNQPQHF
DNA: TGTGCCAGTAGTATAGGGGTCAATCAGCCCCAGCATTTT
size: -
J: TRBJ1-5
V: TRBV19
D: -

CDR3: CASSQGAGAYEQYF
DNA: TGCGCCAGCAGCCAAGGGGCAGGGGCCTACGAGCAGTACTTC
size: -
J: TRBJ2-7
V: TRBV4-1
D: -

CDR3: CASSPSGAPSTDTQYF
DNA: TGTGCCAGCAGCCCTTCAGGGGCCCCTAGCACAGATACGCAGTATTTT
size: -
J: TRBJ2-3
V: TRBV5-6
D: -

CDR3: CASSQAAGEGYNEQFF
DNA: TGCGCCAGCAGCCAAGCGGCGGGGGAGGGGTACAATGAGCAGTTCTTC
size: -
J: TRBJ2-1
V: TRBV4-3
D: TRBD2

CDR3: CSARDSAVPYEQYF
DNA: TGCAGTGCTCGGGACAGCGCTGTTCCCTACGAGCAGTACTTC
size: -
J: TRBJ2-7
V: TRBV20-1
D: TRBD1

CDR3: CAWSRGTEAFF
DNA: TGTGCCTGGAGCAGGGGGACTGAAGCTTTCTTT
size: -
J: TRBJ1-1
V: TRBV30
D: TRBD1

CDR3: CASSEARIFYNEKFF
DNA: TGTGCCAGCAGTGAAGCGCGAATCTTCTACAATGAGAAGTTCTTC
size: -
J: TRBJ2-1
V: TRBV2
D: -

CDR3: CASSYLATGELFF
DNA: TGTGCCAGCAGTTACCTTGCCACCGGGGAGCTGTTTTTT
size: few
J: TRBJ2-2
V: TRBV6-2/TRBV6-3
D: -

CDR3: CAWRGLADISYEQYF
DNA: TGTGCCTGGAGGGGACTAGCGGATATCTCCTACGAGCAGTACTTC
size: -
J: TRBJ2-7
V: TRBV30
D: TRBD2

CDR3: CATSILRLREQYF
DNA: TGTGCCACCAGCATACTGAGGCTACGGGAGCAGTACTTC
size: -
J: TRBJ2-7
V: TRBV6-2/TRBV6-3
D: -

CDR3: CASREPGLQETQYF
DNA: TGTGCCAGCAGAGAACCGGGACTGCAAGAGACCCAGTACTTC
size: -
J: TRBJ2-5
V: TRBV11-2
D: -

CDR3: CASSPGVLAGGRYNEQFF
DNA: TGTGCCAGCAGCCCTGGGGTGTTAGCGGGAGGGCGATACAATGAGCAGTTCTTC
size: -
J: TRBJ2-1
V: TRBV28
D: TRBD2

CDR3: CASSPRSSGQGMAFF
DNA: TGTGCCAGCAGCCCTCGTTCCTCCGGACAGGGTATGGCTTTCTTT
size: -
J: TRBJ1-1
V: TRBV11-2
D: TRBD1

CDR3: CASSSGGNEKLFF
DNA: TGCGCCAGCAGTTCGGGGGGGAACGAAAAACTGTTTTTT
size: -
J: TRBJ1-4
V: TRBV5-1
D: -

CDR3: CASSLRASLAGASANEQFF
DNA: TGTGCCAGCAGCCTAAGAGCCTCCCTAGCGGGAGCGTCCGCCAATGAGCAGTTCTTC
size: -
J: TRBJ2-1
V: TRBV16
D: TRBD2

CDR3: CSVVGELNYGYTF
DNA: TGCAGCGTTGTGGGGGAACTTAACTATGGCTACACCTTC
size: few
J: TRBJ1-2
V: TRBV29-1
D: -

CDR3: CASSVGQSEAFF
DNA: TGTGCCAGCAGCGTAGGACAGTCTGAAGCTTTCTTT
size: few
J: TRBJ1-1
V: TRBV9
D: -

CDR3: CSVEDRGGLADEQFF
DNA: TGCAGCGTTGAAGATCGAGGGGGACTAGCCGATGAGCAGTTCTTC
size: -
J: TRBJ2-1
V: TRBV29-1
D: TRBD2

CDR3: CATSRGFTREGEAFF
DNA: TGTGCCACCAGCAGGGGTTTCACTAGGGAAGGGGAAGCTTTCTTT
size: -
J: TRBJ1-1
V: TRBV15
D: -

CDR3: CASSADAGTEAFF
DNA: TGTGCCAGCAGCGCGGACGCAGGCACTGAAGCTTTCTTT
size: -
J: TRBJ1-1
V: TRBV7-6
D: -

CDR3: CASGTSGSSTDTQYF
DNA: TGTGCTAGTGGAACTAGCGGTTCGAGCACAGATACGCAGTATTTT
size: once
J: TRBJ2-3
V: TRBV12-5
D: TRBD2

CDR3: CASSSFGGDQRWDEQFF
DNA: TGTGCCAGCAGTTCGTTCGGTGGTGACCAGCGGTGGGATGAGCAGTTCTTC
size: -
J: TRBJ2-1
V: TRBV28
D: -

CDR3: CASSHQREGRGKQYF
DNA: TGCGCCAGCAGTCATCAGCGGGAGGGCCGGGGTAAGCAGTACTTC
size: -
J: TRBJ2-7
V: TRBV23-1
D: TRBD2

CDR3: CASSQDLGLKLNTEAFF
DNA: TGCGCCAGCAGCCAAGATTTGGGGTTAAAACTGAACACTGAAGCTTTCTTT
size: -
J: TRBJ1-1
V: TRBV4-3
D: -

CDR3: CASSGTRSGPSTDTQYF
DNA: TGTGCCAGCAGTGGAACACGATCAGGGCCGTCGACAGATACGCAGTATTTT
size: few
J: TRBJ2-3
V: TRBV6-1
D: -

CDR3: CASAGNEQYF
DNA: TGTGCCAGTGCAGGGAACGAGCAGTACTTC
size: -
J: TRBJ2-7
V: TRBV12-3/TRBV12-4
D: -

CDR3: CASSLKGAETQYF
DNA: TGTGCCAGCAGCTTAAAGGGAGCGGAGACCCAGTACTTC
size: -
J: TRBJ2-5
V: TRBV13
D: -

CDR3: CASGRFGGGNEQYF
DNA: TGTGCCAGCGGTCGGTTTGGGGGTGGAAACGAGCAGTACTTC
size: -
J: TRBJ2-7
V: TRBV13
D: -